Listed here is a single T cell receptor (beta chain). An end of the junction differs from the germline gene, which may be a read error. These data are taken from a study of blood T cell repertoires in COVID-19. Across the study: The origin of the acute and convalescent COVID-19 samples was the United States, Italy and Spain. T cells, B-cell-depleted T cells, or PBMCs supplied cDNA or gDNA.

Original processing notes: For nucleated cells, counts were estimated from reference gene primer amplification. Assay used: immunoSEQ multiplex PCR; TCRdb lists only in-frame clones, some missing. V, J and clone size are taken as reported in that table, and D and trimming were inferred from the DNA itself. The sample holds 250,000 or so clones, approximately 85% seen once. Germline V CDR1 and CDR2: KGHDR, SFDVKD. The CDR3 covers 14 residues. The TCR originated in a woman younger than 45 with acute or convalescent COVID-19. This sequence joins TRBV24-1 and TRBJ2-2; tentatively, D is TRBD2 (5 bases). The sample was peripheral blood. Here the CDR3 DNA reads TGTGTCACCAGTGGAGGCCCGAACACCGGGGAGCTGTTTTTT. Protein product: CVTSGGPNTGELFF.